This T cell receptor (beta chain) was documented in a study of shared clonotypes between healthy human individuals. Study as a whole: Aged between 18 and 49, the donors were a couple of women and a few men. Whole-study findings and limits: Rarefaction demonstrated incomplete sorted-subset sequencing despite large depth.

Execution of the assay was at deep level. Data came from immunoSEQ multiplex PCR; TCRdb stores just in-frame clones and leaves some out. This sample has about 510,000 clones, with 90% to 97% found just once. A remark on this clone: Its antigen remains unidentified.

The clonotype comes from a woman aged 30 to 39 in good health. The specimen was naive CD4+ T cells sorted from blood. Regarding subset: CD45RA+ positively selected.

As DNA, the CDR3 is TGTGCCAGTCTTGGCAGTGACAGGGAAATCCGTGGCTACACCTTC. Translation gives CASLGSDREIRGYTF. V and J are TRBV19 and TRBJ1-2, with 7 bases matching TRBD1. The CDR3 length is 15 residues. Germline trimming cut 8 bases from V and 7 bases from J; bases unmatched to any gene: 16. CDR1 and CDR2 from the germline V gene are LNHDA and SQIVND (reference sequence). Drawing the rest from reference TRBV19 and TRBJ1-2, the complete variable domain is DGGITQSPKYLFRKEGQNVTLSCEQNLNHDAMYWYRQDPGQGLRLIYYSQIVNDFQKGDIAEGYSVSREKKESFPLTVTSAQKNPTAFYLCASLGSDREIRGYTFGSGTRLTVV.